This paragraph covers one T cell receptor beta chain sequence. The entry originates in a study of cytomegalovirus exposure and HLA in healthy donors. A multiplex PCR was run with 60 Vbeta primers and 13 Jbeta primers. Sequencing was performed with immunoSEQ multiplex PCR; in TCRdb, only in-frame clones are kept and a portion is missing. The table records 91,000 or so clones, more than 75% of them present only once. Germline V gene lookup returns CDR1 SGHDN and CDR2 FVKESK. This CDR3 comprises 16 residues. V trimming: 4 bases; J trimming: 8 bases; junction bases outside the gene matches: 16. The TCR was taken from a young man in good health and CMV-seropositive. V is TRBV14 and J is TRBJ1-2, with 7 bases identical to TRBD1. Material for sequencing was PBMCs. In DNA form, the CDR3 reads TGTGCCAGCAGCCTAGCCGGGTCGGCAGGGGGAGGCGGCTACACCTTC. The encoded protein is CASSLAGSAGGGGYTF.